This T cell receptor (beta chain) was identified in a study of shared T cell receptors in the human thymus (dated by TCRdb to the early 2020s). For context, the study as a whole: The study examined how the human thymus generates shared, self-reactive T-cell receptor alpha chains.

Remarks on this clone: This receptor's antigen is unknown. No much larger clone exists at a distance of one base, and base qualities are not known.

Reading the germline V gene (reference sequence) gives CDR1 MNHEY and CDR2 SMNVEV. V is cut back by 10 bases and J by 2 bases, with 5 bases in the junction unmatched. The CDR3 has 13 amino acids, counting the end cysteine and phenylalanine. Of the read, only the CDR3 DNA is kept; its 39 bases are in frame from base 1. The library was made by the immunoSEQ multiplex PCR assay. TCRdb's version of the immuneACCESS table is confined to in-frame rearrangements and falls short of the full clone set. An unresolved V gene accounts for under half of the shortfall where checked; the remainder is of unknown origin. In this sample the table shows approximately 660,000 clones, around nine tenths of which occur a single time. 0.008% to 0.011% of the sample comes from the top ten. The same data also contributed to another study, on human thymus T cells. That second publication adds: Immunologically healthy infants undergoing open corrective cardiac surgery for congenital heart defects in Finland were used as donors. The thymus tissue came from surgical resects taken out during corrective cardiac surgery. Biased V and J gene segment usage appeared to be present in both thymic and peripheral blood repertoires. The related research found that thymic TCR repertoires overlapped highly between unrelated individuals. The study characterized TCR alpha and beta repertoires from fewer than 10 infant thymus samples and a few related peripheral blood samples. The cohort included six male and two female infants, with donor ages spanning 7 to 244 days. Thymocytes were released mechanically from tissue and stored at -70 °C as pellets of 10-30 million cells. A QIAsymphony instrument was used to extract genomic DNA from the frozen cell pellets. The immunoSEQ multiplex PCR assay was used to amplify the TCRB and TCRAD loci from a standardized amount of quality-controlled genomic DNA. The amplicons covered the V(D)J region and were long enough to include the CDR3 and to identify the V and J genes. The commercial immunoSEQ service was used to sequence amplicons on an Illumina platform. Primer bias and sequencing errors were corrected as previously described, and TCRAD and TCRB definitions were based on the IMGT database. immunoSEQ Analyzer 3.0 and VDJTools were used for repertoire analysis, which covered basic statistics, V/J segment usage, diversity estimates, rarefaction and pairwise overlap. Diversity was estimated with Chao1, ChaoE, Efron-Thisted, Shannon and inverse Simpson indices, and also on datasets down-sampled to the smallest sample. For repertoire overlap, CDR3 nucleotide sequence, V gene and J gene had to match strictly, and clustering was done by Jaccard-based multidimensional scaling. On average, thymus samples gave about 810,000 unique TCRB clonotypes, whereas blood samples gave roughly 80,000.

Sample: thymocytes. This TCR was recovered from a boy in the first two years of life with a congenital heart defect. Donor details come from another sample of the same person, matched by shared clones. Recombination joined TRBV27 with TRBJ1-2; 9 bases in between match TRBD1. The DNA sequence reads TGTGCCAATAGGACAGGGGTAAACTATGGCTACACCTTC. This is translated as CANRTGVNYGYTF.